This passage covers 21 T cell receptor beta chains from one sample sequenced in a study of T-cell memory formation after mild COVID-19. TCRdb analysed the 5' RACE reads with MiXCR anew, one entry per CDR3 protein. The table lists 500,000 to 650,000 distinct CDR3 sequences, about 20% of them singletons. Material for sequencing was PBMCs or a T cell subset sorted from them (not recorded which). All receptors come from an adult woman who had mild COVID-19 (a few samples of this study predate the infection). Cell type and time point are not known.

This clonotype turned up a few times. CDR3 loop: CASSYRDRAFGGRRTGELFF. The CDR3 region has the DNA TGTGCCAGCAGTTACCGGGACAGGGCCTTCGGCGGGAGGAGAACCGGGGAGCTGTTTTTT. J is TRBJ2-2 and V is TRBV12-3 or TRBV12-4; a possible D gene is TRBD1 (9 bases). This CDR3 comprises 20 residues. Between the trimmed V and J ends, which lost 4 bases and 5 bases, there was a span of 29 bases.

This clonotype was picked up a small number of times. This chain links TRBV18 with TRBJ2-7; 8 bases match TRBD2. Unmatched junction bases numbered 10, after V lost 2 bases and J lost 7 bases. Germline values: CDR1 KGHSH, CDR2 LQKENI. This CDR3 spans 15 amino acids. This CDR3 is CASSPNSGAEVEQYF. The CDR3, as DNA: TGTGCCAGCTCACCAAATAGCGGGGCAGAAGTGGAGCAGTACTTC.

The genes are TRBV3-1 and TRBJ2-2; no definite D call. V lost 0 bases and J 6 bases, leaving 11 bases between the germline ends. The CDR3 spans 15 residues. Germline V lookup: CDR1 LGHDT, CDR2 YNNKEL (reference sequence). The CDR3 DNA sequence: TGTGCCAGCAGCCAAGAGAAGATACTGGCCGGGGAGCTGTTTTTT. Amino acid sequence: CASSQEKILAGELFF.

CDR3 DNA: TGTGCCAACGATTACTGGCTGGAGTCGAACTATGGCTACACCTTC. Amino acids: CANDYWLESNYGYTF. This chain uses TRBV7-9 with TRBJ1-2; no clear D. V lost 10 bases, J lost 2 bases, and 20 bases lay in between. The germline gives CDR1 SEHNR, CDR2 FQNEAQ (reference sequence). The CDR3 extends over 15 amino acids.

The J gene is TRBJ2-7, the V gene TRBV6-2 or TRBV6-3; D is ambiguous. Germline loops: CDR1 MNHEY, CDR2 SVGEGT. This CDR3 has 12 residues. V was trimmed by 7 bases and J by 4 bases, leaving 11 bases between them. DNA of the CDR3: TGTGCCAGCACCATGGATGGGTACGAGCAGTACTTC. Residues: CASTMDGYEQYF.

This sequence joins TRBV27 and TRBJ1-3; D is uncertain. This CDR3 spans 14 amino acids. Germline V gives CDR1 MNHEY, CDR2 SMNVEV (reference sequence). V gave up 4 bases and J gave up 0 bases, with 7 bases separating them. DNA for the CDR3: TGTGCCAGCAGTTCCACAAACTCTGGAAACACCATATATTTT. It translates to CASSSTNSGNTIYF.

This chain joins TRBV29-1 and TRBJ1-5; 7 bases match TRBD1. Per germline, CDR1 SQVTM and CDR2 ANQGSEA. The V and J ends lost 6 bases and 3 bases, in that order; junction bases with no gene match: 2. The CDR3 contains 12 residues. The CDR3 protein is CSVTGPNQPQHF. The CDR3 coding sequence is TGCAGCGTGACAGGGCCCAATCAGCCCCAGCATTTT.

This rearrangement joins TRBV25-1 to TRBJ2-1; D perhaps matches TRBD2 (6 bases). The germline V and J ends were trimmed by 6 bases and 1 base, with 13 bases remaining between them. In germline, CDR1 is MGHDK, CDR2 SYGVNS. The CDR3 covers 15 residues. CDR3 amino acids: CASSPRDLSYNEQFF. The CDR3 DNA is TGTGCCAGCAGCCCGAGGGACTTATCCTACAATGAGCAGTTCTTC.

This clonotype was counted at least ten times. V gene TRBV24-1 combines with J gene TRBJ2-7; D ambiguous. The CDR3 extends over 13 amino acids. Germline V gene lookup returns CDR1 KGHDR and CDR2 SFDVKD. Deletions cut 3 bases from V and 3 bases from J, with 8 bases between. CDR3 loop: CATSDNLSYEQYF. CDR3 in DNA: TGTGCCACCAGTGATAACTTGAGCTACGAGCAGTACTTC.

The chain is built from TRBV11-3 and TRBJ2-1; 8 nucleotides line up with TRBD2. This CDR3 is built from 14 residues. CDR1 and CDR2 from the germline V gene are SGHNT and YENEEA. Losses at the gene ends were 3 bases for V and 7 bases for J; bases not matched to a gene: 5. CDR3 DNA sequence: TGTGCCAGCAGCTTTCAAGCGGGGGTTAATGAGCAGTTCTTC. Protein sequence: CASSFQAGVNEQFF.

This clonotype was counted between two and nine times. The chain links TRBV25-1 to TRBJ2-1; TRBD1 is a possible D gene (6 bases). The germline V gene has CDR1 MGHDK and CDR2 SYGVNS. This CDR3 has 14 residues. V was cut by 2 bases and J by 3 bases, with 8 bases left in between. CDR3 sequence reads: CASSEKGGYNEQFF. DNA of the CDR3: TGTGCCAGCAGTGAAAAAGGGGGCTACAATGAGCAGTTCTTC.

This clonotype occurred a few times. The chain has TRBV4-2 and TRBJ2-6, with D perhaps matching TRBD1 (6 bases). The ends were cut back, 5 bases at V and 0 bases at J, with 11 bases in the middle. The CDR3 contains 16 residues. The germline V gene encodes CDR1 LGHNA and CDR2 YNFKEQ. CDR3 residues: CASSLEGDSGANVLTF. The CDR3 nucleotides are TGTGCCAGCAGCTTAGAGGGGGACTCTGGGGCCAACGTCCTGACTTTC.

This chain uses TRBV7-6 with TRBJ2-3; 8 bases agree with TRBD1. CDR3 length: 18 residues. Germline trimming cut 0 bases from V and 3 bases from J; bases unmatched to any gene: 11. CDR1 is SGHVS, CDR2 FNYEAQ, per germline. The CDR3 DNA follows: TGTGCCAGCAGCTTAGCCCTTTCGACAGGGGTGAGGACAGATACGCAGTATTTT. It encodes CASSLALSTGVRTDTQYF.

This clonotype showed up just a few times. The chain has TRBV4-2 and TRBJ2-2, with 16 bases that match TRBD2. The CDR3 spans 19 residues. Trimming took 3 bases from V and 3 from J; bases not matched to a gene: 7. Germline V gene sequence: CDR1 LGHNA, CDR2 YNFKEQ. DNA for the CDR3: TGTGCCAGCAGCCAGGGACTAGCGGGGGGGCCTCGGGACACCGGGGAGCTGTTTTTT. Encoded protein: CASSQGLAGGPRDTGELFF.

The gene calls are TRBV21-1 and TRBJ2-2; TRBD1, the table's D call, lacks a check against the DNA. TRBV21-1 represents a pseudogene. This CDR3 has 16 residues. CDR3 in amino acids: CASPTYRTDYTGELFF. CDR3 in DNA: TGTGCCAGCCCGACCTACAGGACCGATTACACCGGGGAGCTGTTTTTT.

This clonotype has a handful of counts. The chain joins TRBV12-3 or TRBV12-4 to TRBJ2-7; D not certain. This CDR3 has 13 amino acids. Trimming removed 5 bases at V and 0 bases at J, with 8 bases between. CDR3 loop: CASSVGYSYEQYF. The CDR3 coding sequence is TGTGCCAGCAGTGTGGGATACTCCTACGAGCAGTACTTC.

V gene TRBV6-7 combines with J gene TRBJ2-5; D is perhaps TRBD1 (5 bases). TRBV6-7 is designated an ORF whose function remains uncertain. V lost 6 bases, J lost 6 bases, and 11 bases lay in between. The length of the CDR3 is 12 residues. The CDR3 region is CASSIGAQTQYF. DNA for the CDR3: TGTGCCAGCAGCATAGGGGCCCAGACCCAGTACTTC.

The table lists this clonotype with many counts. The chain's CDR3 is CASSRTSESPGMQYF. The CDR3 nucleotides are TGTGCCAGCAGCCGGACTAGCGAATCCCCAGGGATGCAGTATTTT. J is TRBJ2-3 and V is TRBV7-6; 9 bases agree with TRBD2. The CDR3 is 15 amino acids. After removal of 5 bases from V and 11 bases from J, the junction contained 14 bases not matched to a gene. Germline V gene sequence: CDR1 SGHVS, CDR2 FNYEAQ.

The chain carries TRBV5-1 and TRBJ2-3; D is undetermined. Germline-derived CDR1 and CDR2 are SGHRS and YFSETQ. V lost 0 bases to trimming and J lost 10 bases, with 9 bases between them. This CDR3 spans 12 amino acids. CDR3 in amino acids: CASSLVGPAQYF. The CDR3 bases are TGCGCCAGCAGCTTGGTTGGCCCCGCGCAGTATTTT.

The DNA for the CDR3 is TGTGCCAGCAGCTGGCGGAACACTGAAGCTTTCTTT. This codes for CASSWRNTEAFF. The chain uses TRBV5-5 and TRBJ1-1; D not certain. In germline, CDR1 is SGHKS, CDR2 YYEKEE (reference sequence). CDR3 size: 12 residues. Trimming removed 3 bases at V and 1 base at J, with 4 bases between. The variable domain in full, completed from reference TRBV5-5 and TRBJ1-1, reads DAGVTQSPTHLIKTRGQQVTLRCSPISGHKSVSWYQQVLGQGPQFIFQYYEKEERGRGNFPDRFSARQFPNYSSELNVNALLLGDSALYLCASSWRNTEAFFGQGTRLTVV.

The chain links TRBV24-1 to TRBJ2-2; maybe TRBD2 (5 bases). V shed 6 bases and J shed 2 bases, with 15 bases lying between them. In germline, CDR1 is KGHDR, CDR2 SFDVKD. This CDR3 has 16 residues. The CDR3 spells CATSIGRAGNTGELFF. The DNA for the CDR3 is TGTGCCACCAGTATCGGGCGGGCAGGCAACACCGGGGAGCTGTTTTTT.